The clone carrying this TCR beta chain came up many times. This specimen belongs to a study of blood T cells in healthy people across ages. PCR was performed a second time for about 6 to 12 cycles using a sample-barcoded 5' primer and a J-beta primer mix. TCRdb re-analysed the 5' RACE reads in MiXCR, keeping a single row per CDR3 protein. The repertoire holds approximately 800,000 distinct CDR3 sequences, with 50% to 65% as singletons. The germline V and J ends were trimmed by 6 bases and 5 bases, with 16 bases remaining between them. This CDR3 contains 13 residues. Germline CDR1 is SQVTM and CDR2 is ANQGSEA.

The rearrangement uses TRBV29-1 and TRBJ2-5, with a tentative D call TRBD1 (6 bases). This sequence originates from a man older than 75 in good health. Material for sequencing was blood. CDR3 nucleotide sequence: TGCAGCGTCGCTCACAGGGCACGGGAGACCCAGTACTTC. Its translation: CSVAHRARETQYF.